The T cell receptor beta chain described here comes from a study of spatial heterogeneity in lung cancer. The germline gives CDR1 SNHLY, CDR2 FYNNEI. The CDR3 contains 11 residues. Time point denoted: sample taken at primary tumor resection. Material for sequencing was whole RNA from tumor, nontumor lung or frozen PBMC, left unsorted. This clonotype was counted ten times or more. At one end, the junction sequence differs from germline, possibly due to a read error. Because the library targeted alpha chains, this beta chain is an off-target read whose size means little. TCRdb re-called the 5' RACE reads with MiXCR, one entry per CDR3 protein. The sample gives around 11,000 distinct CDR3 sequences, roughly 6.2% of which show up once; under 30% is in the top ten.

The chain joins TRBV2 to TRBJ2-5, with D unresolved. The receptor was isolated from a male donor with early-stage non-small cell lung cancer. The material sequenced was PBMCs, taken at surgery. CDR3 nucleotides: TGTGCCAGCAGAGAAGAAGAGACCCAGTACTTC. Its translation: CASREEETQYF.